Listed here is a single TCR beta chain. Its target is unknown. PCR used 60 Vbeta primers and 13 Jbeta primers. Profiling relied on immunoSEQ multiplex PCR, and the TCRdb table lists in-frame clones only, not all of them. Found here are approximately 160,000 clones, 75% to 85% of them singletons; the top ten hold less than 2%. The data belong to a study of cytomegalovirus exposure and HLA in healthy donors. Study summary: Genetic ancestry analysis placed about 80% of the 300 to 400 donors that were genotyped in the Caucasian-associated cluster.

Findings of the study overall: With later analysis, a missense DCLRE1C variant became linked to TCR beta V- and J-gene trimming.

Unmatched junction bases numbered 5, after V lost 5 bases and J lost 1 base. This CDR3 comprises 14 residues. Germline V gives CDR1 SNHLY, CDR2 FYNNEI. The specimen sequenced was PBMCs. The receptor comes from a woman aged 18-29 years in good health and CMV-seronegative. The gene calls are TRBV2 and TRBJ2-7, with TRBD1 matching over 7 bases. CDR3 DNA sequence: TGTGCCAGCAGTAGCCGGGACAGTTCCTACGAGCAGTACTTC. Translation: CASSSRDSSYEQYF.